This T cell receptor (beta chain) comes out of a study of T cell responses to AZD1222 COVID-19 vaccine. Study-wide context: Doses given second, at about 4 or about 12 weeks, were pooled. Study observations and caveats: Of the AZD1222 recipients, only five to seven were seropositive at baseline. Dominant CD4 TCR responses targeted spike regions 160-218 and 743-854.

Per the germline V gene, CDR1 is MNHEY and CDR2 is SVGEGT. The CDR3 contains 12 residues. Trimming shortened V by 2 bases and J by 8 bases, and 4 bases separated the two germline ends. The table came from immunoSEQ multiplex PCR; TCRdb's copy has only in-frame clones and leaves some out. Of more than 100,000 clones listed, roughly 88% are singletons. About this clone itself: Its antigen is as yet unknown.

This TCR was sampled from an adult in good health. Material: peripheral blood, obtained on day 0 of AZD1222 vaccination. The chain joins TRBV6-2 or TRBV6-3 to TRBJ1-6, with D hard to call. CDR3: CASSYAHSPLHF. The CDR3 DNA sequence: TGTGCCAGCAGTTACGCGCATTCACCCCTCCACTTT.